This TCR beta chain was retrieved from a study of T cell changes during pregnancy in multiple sclerosis. CDR1 is SGDLS, CDR2 YYNGEE, per germline. The CDR3 totals 17 residues. With V trimmed by 0 bases and J by 5 bases, 10 bases remained unmatched. Data came from immunoSEQ multiplex PCR; TCRdb stores just in-frame clones and leaves some out. The sample includes 75,000 to 100,000 clones, over 80% of them seen just once. The sequence was obtained from a female donor with multiple sclerosis, enrolled in a pregnancy study. This chain connects TRBV9 to TRBJ2-5, with 10 bases lining up with TRBD2. The sequences come from peripheral blood, collected after pregnancy. CDR3 protein: CASSVGWLAGDEETQYF. In DNA, the CDR3 is TGTGCCAGCAGCGTAGGGTGGCTAGCGGGAGACGAGGAGACCCAGTACTTC.